These 27 T cell receptor beta chains were sequenced from one sample in a study of blood T cell repertoires in COVID-19 (dated by TCRdb to 2019 to 2021). The library was prepared using the immunoSEQ multiplex PCR assay. This is the immuneACCESS table as TCRdb keeps it, with only in-frame sequences that have V and J called. A part of the clones is gone; compared with another copy, unresolved V genes explain less than half, and the rest is unexplained. The sample data list about 320,000 clones, and almost 85% of these were observed just once. More than 6% of the sample rests with the top ten. Material for sequencing was peripheral blood. The receptors come from a human donor in a cohort sampled during active COVID-19.

This clone was seen many times. The chain recombines TRBV20-1 with TRBJ1-2; D is possibly TRBD1 (5 bases). From germline, CDR1 is DFQATT and CDR2 SNEGSKA (reference sequence). Trimming pared 6 bases from V and 6 bases from J, leaving 8 bases between. The CDR3 is 10 amino acids. The CDR3 region has the DNA TGCAGTGCCAACAGGAATGGCTACACCTTC. As protein: CSANRNGYTF.

The V gene is TRBV2, the J gene TRBJ1-5; D not certain. The CDR3 runs to 13 residues. Germline values: CDR1 SNHLY, CDR2 FYNNEI. V lost 4 bases, J lost 7 bases, and 11 bases lay in between. CDR3: CASSVIGGQPQHF. The CDR3 DNA is TGTGCCAGCAGTGTGATCGGAGGACAGCCCCAGCATTTT.

This chain links TRBV5-4 with TRBJ1-1; tentative D call: TRBD1 (5 bases). Trimming cost V 3 bases and J 11 bases, with 23 bases left between them. The CDR3 covers 15 residues. Germline V gene lookup returns CDR1 SGHNT and CDR2 YYREEE (reference sequence). The CDR3: CASSSTTDGTRGAFF. The CDR3, as DNA: TGTGCCAGCAGCTCGACCACGGACGGGACCCGGGGGGCTTTCTTT.

CDR3 DNA sequence: TGTGCCAGCTCACCATCGACAGGAATAGAGGAAAAACTGTTTTTT. Its translation is CASSPSTGIEEKLFF. The chain combines TRBV18 with TRBJ1-4; possible D gene TRBD1, 6 bases. Trimming took off 2 bases at V and 8 bases at J, with 15 bases between the two ends. There are 15 residues in the CDR3. The germline gives CDR1 KGHSH, CDR2 LQKENI.

This clone has just a few counts. This chain joins TRBV15 and TRBJ1-3; unclear D gene. Trimming took 0 bases from V and 0 from J, leaving 21 bases between them. This CDR3 has 20 amino acids. Germline V lookup: CDR1 LNHNV, CDR2 YYDKDF (reference sequence). The CDR3 DNA reads as TGTGCCACCAGCAGAGATCCTTACCGGATCGAGGGCCCCTCTGGAAACACCATATATTTT. As protein: CATSRDPYRIEGPSGNTIYF.

In DNA, the CDR3 is TGTGCCAGCAGCCGGACAGGGACGGGCTACACCTTC. It specifies CASSRTGTGYTF. The chain combines TRBV7-9 with TRBJ1-2; TRBD1 matches at 8 bases. Trimming cost V 5 bases and J 8 bases; bases outside gene matches: 4. CDR3 length equals 12 residues. Germline loops: CDR1 SEHNR, CDR2 FQNEAQ (reference sequence). The variable domain in full, with the rest retrieved from reference TRBV7-9 and TRBJ1-2, is DTGVSQNPRHKITKRGQNVTFRCDPISEHNRLYWYRQTLGQGPEFLTYFQNEAQLEKSRLLSDRFSAERPKGSFSTLEIQRTEQGDSAMYLCASSRTGTGYTFGSGTRLTVV.

The count of this clone is one. The chain carries TRBV6-5 and TRBJ1-5; the D is unclear. The V end was cut by 5 bases, the J end by 3 bases, with 8 bases between. The CDR3 has 13 residues. Germline assignment: CDR1 MNHEY and CDR2 SVGAGI. The CDR3 DNA is TGTGCCAGCAGTCCCACATTCAATCAGCCCCAGCATTTT. Protein sequence: CASSPTFNQPQHF.

The chain combines TRBV2 with TRBJ2-3, with 7 bases lining up with TRBD1. V shed 5 bases, J shed 4 bases, and the junction held 6 bases outside the gene matches. There are 14 residues in the CDR3. CDR1 and CDR2 (germline): SNHLY, FYNNEI. DNA for the CDR3: TGTGCCAGCAGTTTTGAAGGGGGCGCAGATACGCAGTATTTT. Protein product: CASSFEGGADTQYF.

J is TRBJ1-2 and V is TRBV29-1, with TRBD1 identical over 8 bases. V trimming: 4 bases; J trimming: 6 bases; junction bases outside the gene matches: 7. The CDR3 spans 13 residues. Germline values: CDR1 SQVTM, CDR2 ANQGSEA. The CDR3 bases are TGCAGCGTTGCCTCGACAGGGGTGAATGGCTACACCTTC. The encoded protein is CSVASTGVNGYTF.

The rearrangement joins TRBV21-1 to TRBJ1-5; TRBD1, the table's D call, was not compared with the DNA. TRBV21-1 is described as a pseudogene. The CDR3 has 19 residues. CDR3 loop: CASSIRTGETGYSNQPQHF. For the CDR3, the DNA is TGTGCCAGCAGCATCAGGACAGGGGAGACGGGGTATAGCAATCAGCCCCAGCATTTT.

V gene TRBV2 combines with J gene TRBJ1-3, with 7 positions matching TRBD1. Trimming took 0 bases from V and 4 from J; bases not matched to a gene: 6. The CDR3 is 16 residues long. Germline V CDR1 and CDR2: SNHLY, FYNNEI. The CDR3 reads CASSEALTGAGNTIYF. The CDR3 DNA follows: TGTGCCAGCAGTGAAGCGCTTACAGGGGCCGGAAACACCATATATTTT.

The V and J genes are TRBV11-2 and TRBJ1-1; tentative D call: TRBD1 (5 bases). The CDR3 totals 14 residues. Germline loops: CDR1 SGHAT, CDR2 FQNNGV. Trimming took off 3 bases at V and 11 bases at J, with 19 bases between the two ends. CDR3 region: CASSLAGEVDGAFF. The CDR3 DNA sequence: TGTGCCAGCAGCTTGGCGGGGGAGGTTGATGGGGCTTTCTTT.

V and J are TRBV21-1 and TRBJ1-5; the DNA was not used to check the table's D call, TRBD1. TRBV21-1 is an annotated pseudogene. CDR3 length: 15 amino acids. The CDR3 DNA follows: TGTGCCAGCAGCAAAGGAGTGACAGACAATCAGCCCCAGCATTTT. This gives the protein CASSKGVTDNQPQHF.

The chain carries TRBV5-1 and TRBJ2-3; perhaps TRBD1 as D (5 bases). CDR1 and CDR2 (germline): SGHRS, YFSETQ. V was shortened by 4 bases and J by 0 bases, with 12 bases between the two germline ends. The CDR3 has 15 residues. CDR3 bases: TGCGCCAGCAGCAATGGGGCGGTGAGCACAGATACGCAGTATTTT. Its protein product is CASSNGAVSTDTQYF.

This chain uses TRBV11-1 with TRBJ2-3, with D perhaps matching TRBD2 (5 bases). Germline loops: CDR1 SGHAT, CDR2 FQDESV (reference sequence). The CDR3 is 14 amino acids. The germline V and J ends were trimmed by 7 bases and 4 bases, with 15 bases remaining between them. For the CDR3, the DNA is TGTGCCAGCACCTTTGGACTTAACTCAGATACGCAGTATTTT. Amino acids: CASTFGLNSDTQYF. The variable domain in full, with the rest retrieved from reference TRBV11-1 and TRBJ2-3, is EAEVAQSPRYKITEKSQAVAFWCDPISGHATLYWYRQILGQGPELLVQFQDESVVDDSQLPKDRFSAERLKGVDSTLKIQPAELGDSAMYLCASTFGLNSDTQYFGPGTRLTVL.

The rearrangement links TRBV30 to TRBJ1-2; D not certain. The germline V and J ends were trimmed by 2 bases and 1 base, with 11 bases remaining between them. This CDR3 spans 14 amino acids. Germline V gene data show CDR1 as GTSNPN and CDR2 as SVGIG (reference sequence). CDR3 bases: TGTGCCTGGAGTATAACGTCGGGTAACTATGGCTACACCTTC. Its translation is CAWSITSGNYGYTF.

The V call is TRBV6-5, the J call TRBJ2-7, with TRBD2 matching 10 bases. Looked up from germline, CDR1 is MNHEY and CDR2 is SVGAGI. V was pared by 6 bases and J by 6 bases, with 11 bases of the junction left unmatched. The CDR3 runs to 15 residues. This CDR3 is CASSQGLAFRGEQYF. CDR3 DNA: TGTGCCAGCAGCCAGGGACTAGCGTTTCGGGGCGAGCAGTACTTC.

V gene TRBV5-1 combines with J gene TRBJ1-3; D ambiguous. Germline-derived CDR1 and CDR2 are SGHRS and YFSETQ. There are 14 residues in the CDR3. The germline V and J ends were trimmed by 2 bases and 0 bases, with 6 bases remaining between them. In nucleotides, the CDR3 is TGCGCCAGCAGCTTCTCAGGCTCTGGAAACACCATATATTTT. Protein sequence: CASSFSGSGNTIYF.

V gene TRBV5-1 combines with J gene TRBJ1-1, with 9 nucleotides matching TRBD1. Germline V gives CDR1 SGHRS, CDR2 YFSETQ. This CDR3 has 13 amino acids. J lost 4 bases, V lost 3 bases, and 1 base had no gene match. This CDR3 is CASSSTGGTEAFF. The DNA of the CDR3 is TGCGCCAGCAGCTCGACAGGGGGCACTGAAGCTTTCTTT.

This rearrangement joins TRBV5-1 to TRBJ2-7, with D maybe TRBD1 (6 bases). Germline V lookup: CDR1 SGHRS, CDR2 YFSETQ. Trimming took 0 bases from V and 5 from J, leaving 12 bases between them. The CDR3 is 14 residues long. CDR3 sequence: CASSLAGRGDEQYF. The CDR3 DNA reads TGCGCCAGCAGCTTGGCGGGCAGGGGTGACGAGCAGTACTTC. The entire variable domain, with the rest obtained from reference TRBV5-1 and TRBJ2-7, is as follows: KAGVTQTPRYLIKTRGQQVTLSCSPISGHRSVSWYQQTPGQGLQFLFEYFSETQRNKGNFPGRFSGRQFSNSRSEMNVSTLELGDSALYLCASSLAGRGDEQYFGPGTRLTVT.

The chain employs TRBV9 and TRBJ2-3, with 11 bases aligning to TRBD1. The CDR3 length is 15 residues. Germline V gene lookup returns CDR1 SGDLS and CDR2 YYNGEE. Germline trimming cut 4 bases from V and 3 bases from J; bases unmatched to any gene: 4. CDR3 protein: CASSIRDRGTDTQYF. CDR3 bases: TGTGCCAGCAGCATCCGGGACAGGGGGACAGATACGCAGTATTTT.

This chain connects TRBV19 to TRBJ1-2; no firm D call. V gave up 3 bases and J gave up 7 bases, with 12 bases separating them. This CDR3 region has 13 residues. Germline lookup yields CDR1 LNHDA and CDR2 SQIVND (reference sequence). In nucleotides, the CDR3 is TGTGCCAGTAGTATTCGGGAGCTCGGTGGCTACACCTTC. Amino acid sequence: CASSIRELGGYTF.

This chain joins TRBV5-6 and TRBJ1-2; unclear D gene. The CDR3 length is 13 residues. V lost 5 bases and J 2 bases, leaving 10 bases between the germline ends. CDR1 and CDR2 (germline): SGHDT, YYEEEE. The CDR3 DNA follows: TGTGCCAGCAGTCCGACGGGGAACTATGGCTACACCTTC. It is translated as CASSPTGNYGYTF.

This sequence joins TRBV7-8 and TRBJ1-3; no clear D. CDR1 and CDR2 (germline): SGHVS, FQNEAQ. With 2 bases removed from V and 0 bases from J, the gap between germline ends came to 5 bases. The CDR3 totals 14 residues. CDR3 loop: CASSLYNSGNTIYF. The CDR3 region has the DNA TGTGCCAGCAGCTTATACAACTCTGGAAACACCATATATTTT.

The rearrangement joins TRBV30 to TRBJ1-2; D is undetermined. Germline values: CDR1 GTSNPN, CDR2 SVGIG (reference sequence). Trimming took off 3 bases at V and 8 bases at J, with 16 bases between the two ends. This CDR3 has 13 amino acids. The DNA of the CDR3 is TGTGCCTGGAGAATGGGGAGCCGTGACGGCTACACCTTC. Translation: CAWRMGSRDGYTF.

Written as DNA, the CDR3 is TGTGCCAGTATTTCAGGGTTGAGCAATCAGCCCCAGCATTTT. Translated: CASISGLSNQPQHF. The rearrangement uses TRBV19 and TRBJ1-5; the D gene is possibly TRBD1 (5 bases). V lost 7 bases to trimming and J lost 1 base, with 11 bases between them. Germline V gene data show CDR1 as LNHDA and CDR2 as SQIVND (reference sequence). CDR3 size: 14 residues.

This chain uses TRBV3-1 (or the pseudogene TRBV3-2) with TRBJ1-2; TRBD1 is a possible D gene (5 bases). CDR1 LGHDT and CDR2 YNNKEL come from the germline V gene (reference sequence). Between the trimmed V and J ends, which lost 4 bases and 4 bases, there was a span of 13 bases. The CDR3 has 14 residues. For the CDR3, the DNA is TGTGCCAGCAGCCCACGGGGGAGAGTCTATGGCTACACCTTC. It is translated as CASSPRGRVYGYTF.